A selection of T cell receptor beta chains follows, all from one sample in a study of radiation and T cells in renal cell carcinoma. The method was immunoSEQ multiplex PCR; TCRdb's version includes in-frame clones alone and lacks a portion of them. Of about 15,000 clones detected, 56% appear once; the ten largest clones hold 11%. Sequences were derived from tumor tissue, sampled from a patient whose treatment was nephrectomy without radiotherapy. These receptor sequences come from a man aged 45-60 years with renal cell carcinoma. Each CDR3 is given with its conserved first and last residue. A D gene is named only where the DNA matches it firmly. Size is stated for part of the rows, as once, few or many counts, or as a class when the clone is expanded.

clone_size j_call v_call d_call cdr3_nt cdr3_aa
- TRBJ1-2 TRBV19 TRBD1 TGTGCCAGTAGGAAATCCGGGACAGCGATTGAGGATGGCTACACCTTC CASRKSGTAIEDGYTF
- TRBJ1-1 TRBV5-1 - TGCGCCAGCAGCTTGGGATACTCAGACAACACTGAAGCTTTCTTT CASSLGYSDNTEAFF
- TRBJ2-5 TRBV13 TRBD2 TGTGCCAGCAGCTTAGTAACTAGCGGGGGAGAAGAGACCCAGTACTTC CASSLVTSGGEETQYF
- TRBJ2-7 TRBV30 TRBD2 TGTGCCTGTGCCCTGGAGAGCGGGACTTACGAGCAGTACTTC CACALESGTYEQYF
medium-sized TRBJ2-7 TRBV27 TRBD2 TGTGCCAGCAGTTTATATAGCGGGGGCCAATACTACGAGCAGTACTTC CASSLYSGGQYYEQYF
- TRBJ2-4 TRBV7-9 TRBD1 TGTGCCAGCAGCTCGACAGGGGCCAAAAACATTCAGTACTTC CASSSTGAKNIQYF
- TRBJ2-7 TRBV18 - TGTGCCAGCTCACCGTCCGTGGCGGGACCGGACGAGCAGTACTTC CASSPSVAGPDEQYF
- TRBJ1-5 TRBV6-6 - TGTGCCAGCAGTTACTCGAGGACGGGGAATCAGCCCCAGCATTTT CASSYSRTGNQPQHF
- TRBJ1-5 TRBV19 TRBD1 TGTGCCAGTAGTAACATACTCGCGGACAGGGCAAGTCAGCCCCAGCATTTT CASSNILADRASQPQHF
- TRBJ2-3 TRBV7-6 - TGTGCCAGCAGTCCTGGGGCGGAGGTAGATACGCAGTATTTT CASSPGAEVDTQYF
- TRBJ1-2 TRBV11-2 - TGTGCCAGCAGCCCCCGTCGGGGCTACACCTTC CASSPRRGYTF
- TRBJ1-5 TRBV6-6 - TGTGCCAGCAGTTACATTCCAAGGTCGGGCAATCAGCCCCAGCATTTT CASSYIPRSGNQPQHF
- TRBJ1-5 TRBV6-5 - TGTGCCAGCAGTTACTCTTCTCGAGGACATCAGCCCCAGCATTTT CASSYSSRGHQPQHF
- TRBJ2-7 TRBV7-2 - TGTGCCAGCAGCCAGGGACTTTCGTACGAGCAGTACTTC CASSQGLSYEQYF
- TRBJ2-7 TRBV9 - TGTGCCAGCAGCGTAGGGGACTTTGTTTCCTACGAGCAGTACTTC CASSVGDFVSYEQYF
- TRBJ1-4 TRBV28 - TGTGCCAGCAGTCTCCCCCAGGGCGGTGAAAAACTGTTTTTT CASSLPQGGEKLFF
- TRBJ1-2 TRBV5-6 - TGTGCCAGCAGCCCCGACAGTTCTGGCTACACCTTC CASSPDSSGYTF
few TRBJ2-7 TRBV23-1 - TGCGCCAGCAGCCCAAACGGACTGGGCTACGAGCAGTACTTC CASSPNGLGYEQYF
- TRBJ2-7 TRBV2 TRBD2 TGTGCCAGCAGTGAAGCTACTAGCGGATCCTACGAGCAGTACTTC CASSEATSGSYEQYF
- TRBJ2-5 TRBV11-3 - TGTGCCAGCAGCTCCGACAGTGACGCCCAAGAGACCCAGTACTTC CASSSDSDAQETQYF
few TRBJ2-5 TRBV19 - TGTGCCAGTAGTATTATATTTCGCAGGACCACGGGCGAGACCCAGTACTTC CASSIIFRRTTGETQYF
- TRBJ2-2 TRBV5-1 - TGCGCCAGCAGCTTGGACTTGAACACCGGGGAGCTGTTTTTT CASSLDLNTGELFF
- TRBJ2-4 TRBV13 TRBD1 TGTGCCAGCAGCTTAGGGTTCAAGGGGGCTACGAGAGCCAAAAACATTCAGTACTTC CASSLGFKGATRAKNIQYF
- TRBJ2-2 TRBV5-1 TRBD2 TGCGCCAGCAGCTTGTCACTAGCGGGGGGGGCCACCGGGGAGCTGTTTTTT CASSLSLAGGATGELFF
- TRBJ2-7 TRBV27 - TGTGCCAGCAGTGGATCCAGCTATGACTACGAGCAGTACTTC CASSGSSYDYEQYF
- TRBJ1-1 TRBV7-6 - TGTGCCAGCAGCTTAAACCCAGACATGAACACTGAAGCTTTCTTT CASSLNPDMNTEAFF